These 8 T cell receptor beta chains were all obtained from the same sample, sequenced in a study of blood T cell repertoires in COVID-19. TCRdb keeps only in-frame clones here, not all; method: immunoSEQ multiplex PCR. The profile covers under 250,000 clones, with under 90% appearing a single time and around 3.5% taken by the ten largest. Sequencing used PBMCs or T cells enriched from blood (not recorded which). The receptor set was obtained from a woman in her 40s who had been exposed to COVID-19.

The chain has TRBV29-1 and TRBJ1-5; no clear D. The CDR3 sequence is 12 residues long. V was cut by 4 bases and J by 6 bases, with 10 bases left in between. Germline CDR1 is SQVTM and CDR2 is ANQGSEA. The CDR3 loop reads CSVGEGGQPQHF. Here the CDR3 DNA reads TGCAGCGTTGGGGAGGGAGGTCAGCCCCAGCATTTT.

The rearrangement uses TRBV7-8 and TRBJ1-2, with 8 bases that match TRBD1. This CDR3 region has 15 residues. V was clipped by 0 bases and J by 4 bases; unmatched bases: 4. In germline, CDR1 is SGHVS, CDR2 FQNEAQ. The CDR3 DNA reads as TGTGCCAGCAGCTTAGCCGGACAGGGTGGCTATGGCTACACCTTC. Translated, it gives CASSLAGQGGYGYTF.

The chain combines TRBV15 with TRBJ1-4; 7 nucleotides match TRBD1. Unmatched junction bases numbered 10, after V lost 5 bases and J lost 10 bases. Germline CDR1 reads LNHNV; CDR2 reads YYDKDF (reference sequence). The CDR3 has 14 amino acids. The CDR3 sequence: CATSEGAGLGKLFF. The CDR3 DNA follows: TGTGCCACCAGCGAGGGGGCAGGGCTAGGAAAACTGTTTTTT.

The chain has TRBV7-2 and TRBJ1-4, with 11 bases aligning to TRBD1. The germline CDR1 and CDR2 sequences are SGHTA and FQGNSA. With V trimmed by 5 bases and J by 6 bases, 2 bases remained unmatched. There are 14 residues in the CDR3. The CDR3 here is CASSGDRGDEKLFF. The CDR3 DNA sequence: TGTGCCAGCAGCGGGGACAGGGGGGATGAAAAACTGTTTTTT. Full variable domain (rest looked up from reference TRBV7-2 and TRBJ1-4): GAGVSQSPSNKVTEKGKDVELRCDPISGHTALYWYRQSLGQGLEFLIYFQGNSAPDKSGLPSDRFSAERTGGSVSTLTIQRTQQEDSAVYLCASSGDRGDEKLFFGSGTQLSVL.

For this clone: The sample contains more than one DNA sequence encoding this CDR3. V is TRBV11-2 and J is TRBJ1-4; 8 positions agree with TRBD1. CDR3 length: 14 amino acids. Germline V CDR1 and CDR2: SGHAT, FQNNGV. The V gene end was trimmed by 5 bases and the J gene end by 8 bases; junction bases not matched to a gene: 7. The DNA of the CDR3 is TGTGCCAGCAGCCCACAGGGGGTGGGCGAAAAACTGTTTTTT. Amino acid sequence: CASSPQGVGEKLFF.

The CDR3 here is CASSPFEPGASLEQYF. CDR3 DNA sequence: TGTGCCAGCAGCCCCTTTGAGCCAGGCGCCTCTCTCGAGCAGTACTTC. The rearrangement joins TRBV9 to TRBJ2-7; no definite D call. CDR3 size: 16 residues. Germline lookup yields CDR1 SGDLS and CDR2 YYNGEE. V was cut by 4 bases and J by 6 bases, with 23 bases left in between.

The chain has TRBV19 and TRBJ1-4; D may be TRBD1 (5 bases). V lost 5 bases to trimming and J lost 2 bases, with 15 bases between them. CDR1 is LNHDA and CDR2 is SQIVND in the germline V gene (reference sequence). The CDR3 sequence is 16 residues long. The CDR3: CASSPEVGGTNEKLFF. CDR3 nucleotide sequence: TGTGCCAGTAGTCCGGAAGTGGGGGGGACTAATGAAAAACTGTTTTTT.

This clone was counted a few times. The CDR3 DNA is TGCGCCAGCAGCTTGGCCCCCGACAGCTACGAGCAGTACTTC. Amino acid sequence: CASSLAPDSYEQYF. The gene calls are TRBV5-1 and TRBJ2-7; TRBD1 might be the D (5 bases). The CDR3 is 14 residues long. V was pared by 0 bases and J by 3 bases, with 10 bases between. Looked up from germline, CDR1 is SGHRS and CDR2 is YFSETQ.